This T cell receptor (beta chain) is drawn from a study of radiotherapy plus CTLA-4 blockade in lung cancer. Regarding the study as a whole: Clones derived from tumor TCRs expanded in blood after radiotherapy plus ipilimumab.

The V end lost 6 bases, the J end lost 10 bases, and 13 bases lay between the germline ends. Germline V gene lookup returns CDR1 SQVTM and CDR2 ANQGSEA. This CDR3 has 11 amino acids. To note about this clone: As yet, its antigen is unknown.

Repertoires were generated with immunoSEQ multiplex PCR, while TCRdb's copy carries only in-frame clones and drops some. Of 65,000 to 95,000 clones listed, around 86% are singletons. The sequencing used peripheral blood, collected from a patient treated with radiotherapy plus ipilimumab. The genes are TRBV29-1 and TRBJ2-1, with D maybe TRBD1 (6 bases). The TCR sequence derives from a human donor with non-small cell lung cancer who had stable disease on radiotherapy plus ipilimumab. CDR3 amino acids: CSVTWGLEQFF. Here the CDR3 DNA reads TGCAGCGTGACGTGGGGGCTAGAGCAGTTCTTC.